This TCR beta chain came from a study of T cell repertoires in cytomegalovirus infection. Looking at the study overall: Both recently identified HLA-C-restricted and well-studied HLA-B-restricted CMV epitopes were used in the study. TCR beta signatures that were public indicated CMV infection and matching HLA type.

TCRdb reprocessed the reads with MiXCR, giving one entry per CDR3 protein. Among some 150,000 distinct CDR3 sequences, more than 25% were seen once, and the ten largest hold roughly half. There are a few counts of this clonotype. No antigen is known for it. Broader study findings: The study found HLA-C-restricted CMV-specific TCR beta clonotypes dominating the ex vivo response. The cumulative frequency of public TCR beta families distinguished individuals who carried CMV together with the relevant HLA.

This TCR came from a human donor in good health (CMV status not recorded). Some clones in this sample may be carry-over from other donors' samples. This material consisted of CD8+ T cells from cultured PBMCs, taken from culture after CMV antigen stimulation.

For the CDR3, the DNA is TGTGCCAGCAGCTCAAATATAGCCAAAAACATTCAGTACTTC. It is translated as CASSSNIAKNIQYF. The chain links TRBV7-2 to TRBJ2-4, with D hard to call. V dropped 4 bases and J dropped 0 bases, with 7 bases sitting between them. From germline, CDR1 is SGHTA and CDR2 FQGNSA. This CDR3 region has 14 residues. Drawing the rest from reference TRBV7-2 and TRBJ2-4, the complete variable domain is GAGVSQSPSNKVTEKGKDVELRCDPISGHTALYWYRQSLGQGLEFLIYFQGNSAPDKSGLPSDRFSAERTGGSVSTLTIQRTQQEDSAVYLCASSSNIAKNIQYFGAGTRLSVL.